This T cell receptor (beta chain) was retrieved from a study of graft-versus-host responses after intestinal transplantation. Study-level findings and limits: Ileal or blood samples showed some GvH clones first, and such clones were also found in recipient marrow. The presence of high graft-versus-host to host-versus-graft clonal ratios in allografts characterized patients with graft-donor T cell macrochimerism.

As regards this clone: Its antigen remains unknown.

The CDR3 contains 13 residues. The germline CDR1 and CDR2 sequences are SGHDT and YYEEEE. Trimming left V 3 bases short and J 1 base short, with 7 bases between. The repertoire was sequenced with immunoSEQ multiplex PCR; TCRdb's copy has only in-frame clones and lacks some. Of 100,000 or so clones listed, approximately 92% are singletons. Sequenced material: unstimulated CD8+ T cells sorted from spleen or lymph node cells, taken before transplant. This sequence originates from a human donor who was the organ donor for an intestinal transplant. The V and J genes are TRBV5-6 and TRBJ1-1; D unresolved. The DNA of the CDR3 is TGTGCCAGCAGCTCGGTTCCGAACACTGAAGCTTTCTTT. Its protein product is CASSSVPNTEAFF.